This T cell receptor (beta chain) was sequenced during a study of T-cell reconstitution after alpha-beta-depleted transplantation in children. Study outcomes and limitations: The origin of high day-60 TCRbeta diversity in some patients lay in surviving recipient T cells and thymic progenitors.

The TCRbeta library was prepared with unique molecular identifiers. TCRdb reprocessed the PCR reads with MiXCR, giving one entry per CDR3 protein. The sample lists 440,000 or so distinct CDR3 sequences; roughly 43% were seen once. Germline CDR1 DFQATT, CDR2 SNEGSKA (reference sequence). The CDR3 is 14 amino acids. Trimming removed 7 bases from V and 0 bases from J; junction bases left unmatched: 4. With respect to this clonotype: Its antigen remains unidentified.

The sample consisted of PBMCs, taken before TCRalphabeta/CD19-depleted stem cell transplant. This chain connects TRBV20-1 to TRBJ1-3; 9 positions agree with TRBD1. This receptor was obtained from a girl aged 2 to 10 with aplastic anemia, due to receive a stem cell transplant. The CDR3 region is CSGTGGSSGNTIYF. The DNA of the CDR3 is TGCAGTGGCACAGGGGGCAGCTCTGGAAACACCATATATTTT.